This T cell receptor beta chain was sequenced in a study of blood T cell repertoires in COVID-19. Turning to the study itself: COVID-19 samples from acute and convalescent phases originated in the United States, Italy and Spain. Sources were T cells, B-cell-depleted T cells, or PBMCs; the material itself was cDNA or gDNA.

The CDR3 is 18 residues long. Per the study methods: It was from reference gene primer amplification that nucleated cell counts were estimated. Sequencing used immunoSEQ multiplex PCR; TCRdb keeps in-frame clones, though not all of them. V and J calls and clone size are as listed in that table; D and trimming were resolved from the DNA. The table lists roughly 52,000 clones, 88% of them singletons. This TCR was recovered from a man aged 60 to 69 with active COVID-19. The V and J genes are TRBV21-1 and TRBJ2-1; TRBD2 was called by the table and not checked on the DNA. TRBV21-1 is noted as a pseudogene. The sequenced sample consisted of peripheral blood. The CDR3 loop is CASSKCGLAEPNYNEQFF. The CDR3 coding sequence is TGTGCCAGCAGCAAATGTGGACTAGCAGAACCAAATTACAATGAGCAGTTCTTC.